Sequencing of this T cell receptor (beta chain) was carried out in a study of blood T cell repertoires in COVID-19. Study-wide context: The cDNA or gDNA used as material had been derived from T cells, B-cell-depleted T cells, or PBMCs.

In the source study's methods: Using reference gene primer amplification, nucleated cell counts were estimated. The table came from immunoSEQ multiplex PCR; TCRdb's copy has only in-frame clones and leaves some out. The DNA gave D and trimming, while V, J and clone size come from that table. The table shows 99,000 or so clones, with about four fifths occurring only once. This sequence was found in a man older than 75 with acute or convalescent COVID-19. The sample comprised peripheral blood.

DNA for the CDR3: TGTGCCAGCAGCTTATTTACTGAGATGAACACTGAAGCTTTCTTT. Translating gives CASSLFTEMNTEAFF. The V gene is TRBV7-6, the J gene TRBJ1-1; no clear D. CDR1 is SGHVS and CDR2 is FNYEAQ in the germline V gene. V was trimmed by 2 bases and J by 0 bases, leaving 10 bases between them. This CDR3 is built from 15 residues.